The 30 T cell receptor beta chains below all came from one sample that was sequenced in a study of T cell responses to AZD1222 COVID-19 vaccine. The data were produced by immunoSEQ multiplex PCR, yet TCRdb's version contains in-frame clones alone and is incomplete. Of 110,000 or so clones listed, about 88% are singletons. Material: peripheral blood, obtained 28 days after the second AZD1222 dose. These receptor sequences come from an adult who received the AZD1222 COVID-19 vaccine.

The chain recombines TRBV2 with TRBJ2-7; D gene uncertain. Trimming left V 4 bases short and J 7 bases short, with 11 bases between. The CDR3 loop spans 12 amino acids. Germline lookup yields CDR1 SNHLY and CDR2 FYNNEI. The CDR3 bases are TGTGCCAGCAGTGGCGCAGCCGAGGAGCAGTACTTC. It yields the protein CASSGAAEEQYF.

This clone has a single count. The CDR3 sequence: CAWRTESFYGYTF. As DNA, the CDR3 is TGTGCCTGGAGGACAGAATCGTTCTATGGCTACACCTTC. This rearrangement joins TRBV30 to TRBJ1-2, with D possibly being TRBD1 (5 bases). The CDR3 is 13 residues long. The V gene's germline CDR1 is GTSNPN and CDR2 SVGIG (reference sequence). V was cut by 3 bases and J by 4 bases, with 12 bases left in between.

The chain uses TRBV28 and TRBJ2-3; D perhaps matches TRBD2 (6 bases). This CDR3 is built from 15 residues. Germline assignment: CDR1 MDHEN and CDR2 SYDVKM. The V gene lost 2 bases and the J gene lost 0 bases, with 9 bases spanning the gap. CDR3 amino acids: CASSLTGTSTDTQYF. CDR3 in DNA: TGTGCCAGCAGTTTAACCGGGACTAGCACAGATACGCAGTATTTT. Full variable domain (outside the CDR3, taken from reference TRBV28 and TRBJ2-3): DVKVTQSSRYLVKRTGEKVFLECVQDMDHENMFWYRQDPGLGLRLIYFSYDVKMKEKGDIPEGYSVSREKKERFSLILESASTNQTSMYLCASSLTGTSTDTQYFGPGTRLTVL.

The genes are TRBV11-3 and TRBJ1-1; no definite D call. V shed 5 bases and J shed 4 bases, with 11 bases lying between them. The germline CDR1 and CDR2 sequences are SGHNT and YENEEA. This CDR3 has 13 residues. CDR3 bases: TGTGCCAGCAGCCCGGTTTCGGGCACTGAAGCTTTCTTT. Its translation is CASSPVSGTEAFF.

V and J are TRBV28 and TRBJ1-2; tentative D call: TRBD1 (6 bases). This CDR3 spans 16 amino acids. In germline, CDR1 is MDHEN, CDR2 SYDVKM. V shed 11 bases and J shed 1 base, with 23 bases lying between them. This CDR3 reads CAAALGGEIVNYGYTF. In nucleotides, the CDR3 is TGTGCCGCAGCTTTGGGGGGCGAGATCGTTAACTATGGCTACACCTTC.

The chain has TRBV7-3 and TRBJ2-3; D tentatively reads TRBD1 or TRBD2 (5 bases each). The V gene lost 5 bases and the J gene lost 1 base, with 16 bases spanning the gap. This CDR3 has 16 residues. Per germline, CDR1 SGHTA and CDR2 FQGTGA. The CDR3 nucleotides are TGTGCCAGCAGCCCCGGTGGGGGTTGGGGCACAGATACGCAGTATTTT. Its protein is CASSPGGGWGTDTQYF.

Here the CDR3 reads CASSWAGDQPQHF. CDR3 coding DNA: TGTGCCAGCAGCTGGGCCGGGGATCAGCCCCAGCATTTT. This rearrangement joins TRBV5-8 to TRBJ1-5; no reliable D call. The CDR3 has 13 residues. V was cut by 3 bases and J by 5 bases, with 9 bases left in between. Germline CDR1 SGHTS, CDR2 YDEGEE.

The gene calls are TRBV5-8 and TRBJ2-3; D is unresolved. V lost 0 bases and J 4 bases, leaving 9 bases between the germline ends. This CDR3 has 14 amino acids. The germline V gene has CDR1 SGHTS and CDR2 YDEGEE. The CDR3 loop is CASSLDFGADTQYF. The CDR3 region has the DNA TGTGCCAGCAGCTTGGACTTTGGGGCAGATACGCAGTATTTT.

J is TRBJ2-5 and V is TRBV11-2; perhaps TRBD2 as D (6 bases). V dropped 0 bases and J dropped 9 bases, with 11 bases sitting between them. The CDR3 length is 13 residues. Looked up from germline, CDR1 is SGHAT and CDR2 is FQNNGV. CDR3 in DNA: TGTGCCAGCAGCTTAGAACCGGGAGCGGCCCAGTACTTC. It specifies CASSLEPGAAQYF.

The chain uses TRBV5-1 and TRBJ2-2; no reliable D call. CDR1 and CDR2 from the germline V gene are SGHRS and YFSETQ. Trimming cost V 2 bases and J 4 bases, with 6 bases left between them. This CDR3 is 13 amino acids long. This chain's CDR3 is CASSFGPTGELFF. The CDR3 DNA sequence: TGCGCCAGCAGCTTTGGCCCCACCGGGGAGCTGTTTTTT.

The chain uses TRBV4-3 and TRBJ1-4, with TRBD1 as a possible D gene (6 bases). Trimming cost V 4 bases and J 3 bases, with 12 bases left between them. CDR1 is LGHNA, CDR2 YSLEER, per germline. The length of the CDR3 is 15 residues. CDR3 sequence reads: CASSPQGPANEKLFF. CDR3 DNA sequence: TGCGCCAGCAGCCCGCAGGGGCCGGCTAATGAAAAACTGTTTTTT.

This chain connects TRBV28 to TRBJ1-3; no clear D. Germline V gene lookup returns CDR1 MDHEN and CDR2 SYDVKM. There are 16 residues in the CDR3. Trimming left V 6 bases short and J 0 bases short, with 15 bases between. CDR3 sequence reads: CASSTRTRNSGNTIYF. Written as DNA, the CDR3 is TGTGCCAGCAGCACGCGTACAAGAAACTCTGGAAACACCATATATTTT.

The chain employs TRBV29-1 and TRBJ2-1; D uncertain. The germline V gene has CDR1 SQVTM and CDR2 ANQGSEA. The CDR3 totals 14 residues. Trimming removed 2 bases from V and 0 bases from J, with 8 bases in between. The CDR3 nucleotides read TGCAGCGTTGAACTCGCCAGCTCCTACAATGAGCAGTTCTTC. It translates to CSVELASSYNEQFF.

CDR3 loop: CASSRDRDTTQYF. CDR3 DNA sequence: TGTGCCAGCAGCCGGGACAGGGACACGACCCAGTACTTC. The chain uses TRBV7-3 and TRBJ2-5, with 9 bases that match TRBD1. V dropped 5 bases and J dropped 7; count of bases not matched to a gene: 5. CDR3 length: 13 residues. CDR1 SGHTA and CDR2 FQGTGA come from the germline V gene.

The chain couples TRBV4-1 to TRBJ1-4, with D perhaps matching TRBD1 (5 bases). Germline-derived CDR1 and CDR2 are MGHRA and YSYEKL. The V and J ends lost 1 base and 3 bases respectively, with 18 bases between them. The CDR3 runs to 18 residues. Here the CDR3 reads CASSQGGGPPGANEKLFF. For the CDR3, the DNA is TGCGCCAGCAGCCAAGGAGGAGGTCCTCCGGGGGCTAATGAAAAACTGTTTTTT.

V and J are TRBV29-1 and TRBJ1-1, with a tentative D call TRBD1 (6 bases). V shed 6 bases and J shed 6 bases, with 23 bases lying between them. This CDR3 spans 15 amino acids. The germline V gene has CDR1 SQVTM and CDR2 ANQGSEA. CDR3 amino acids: CSVLSGGGGMAEAFF. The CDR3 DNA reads TGCAGCGTCCTTAGTGGCGGAGGGGGGATGGCTGAAGCTTTCTTT.

CDR3 protein: CASSFDTGTGIYEQYF. The DNA of the CDR3 is TGTGCCAGCAGCTTCGACACCGGGACAGGGATCTACGAGCAGTACTTC. V gene TRBV11-2 combines with J gene TRBJ2-7, with 9 positions matching TRBD1. CDR3 size: 16 residues. Per germline, CDR1 SGHAT and CDR2 FQNNGV. After removal of 3 bases from V and 3 bases from J, the junction contained 9 bases not matched to a gene.

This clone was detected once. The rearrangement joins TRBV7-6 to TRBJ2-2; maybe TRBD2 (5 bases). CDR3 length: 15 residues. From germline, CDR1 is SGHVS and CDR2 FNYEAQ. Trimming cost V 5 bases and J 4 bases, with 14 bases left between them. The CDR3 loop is CASSLRPSGTGELFF. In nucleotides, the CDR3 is TGTGCCAGCAGCCTCCGACCCAGCGGCACCGGGGAGCTGTTTTTT.

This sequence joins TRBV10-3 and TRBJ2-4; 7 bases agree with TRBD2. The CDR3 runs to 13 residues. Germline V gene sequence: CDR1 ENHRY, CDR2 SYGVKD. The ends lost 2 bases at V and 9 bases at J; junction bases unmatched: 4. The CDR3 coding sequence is TGTGCCATCAGTGAGGGACTAGATGTCATTCAGTACTTC. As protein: CAISEGLDVIQYF.

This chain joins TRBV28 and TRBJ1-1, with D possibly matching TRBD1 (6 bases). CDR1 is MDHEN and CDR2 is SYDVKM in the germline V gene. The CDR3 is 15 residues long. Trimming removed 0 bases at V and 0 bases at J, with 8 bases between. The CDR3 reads CASSLWQGLNTEAFF. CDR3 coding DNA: TGTGCCAGCAGTTTATGGCAGGGGTTGAACACTGAAGCTTTCTTT. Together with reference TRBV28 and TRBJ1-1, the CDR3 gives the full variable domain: DVKVTQSSRYLVKRTGEKVFLECVQDMDHENMFWYRQDPGLGLRLIYFSYDVKMKEKGDIPEGYSVSREKKERFSLILESASTNQTSMYLCASSLWQGLNTEAFFGQGTRLTVV.

In nucleotides, the CDR3 is TGTGCCAGCAGCAAAGGGAGGGCGACCACTGAAGCTTTCTTT. The encoded protein is CASSKGRATTEAFF. V and J are TRBV7-9 and TRBJ1-1, with D hard to call. The CDR3 spans 14 residues. Germline lookup yields CDR1 SEHNR and CDR2 FQNEAQ (reference sequence). V lost 5 bases to trimming and J lost 4 bases, with 14 bases between them.

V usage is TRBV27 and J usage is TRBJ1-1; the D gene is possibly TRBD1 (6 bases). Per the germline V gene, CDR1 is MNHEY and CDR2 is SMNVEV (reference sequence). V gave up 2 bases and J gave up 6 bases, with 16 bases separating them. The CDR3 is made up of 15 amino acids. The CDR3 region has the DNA TGTGCCAGCAGTTTAGTATCGACAGGAGGAGCTGAAGCTTTCTTT. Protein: CASSLVSTGGAEAFF.

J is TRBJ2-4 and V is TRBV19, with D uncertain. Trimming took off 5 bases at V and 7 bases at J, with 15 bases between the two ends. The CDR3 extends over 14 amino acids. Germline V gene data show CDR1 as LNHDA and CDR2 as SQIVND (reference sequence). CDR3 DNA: TGTGCCAGTAGTTCACAGCCCCCCGGGAACATTCAGTACTTC. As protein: CASSSQPPGNIQYF. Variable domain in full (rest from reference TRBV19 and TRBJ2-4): DGGITQSPKYLFRKEGQNVTLSCEQNLNHDAMYWYRQDPGQGLRLIYYSQIVNDFQKGDIAEGYSVSREKKESFPLTVTSAQKNPTAFYLCASSSQPPGNIQYFGAGTRLSVL.

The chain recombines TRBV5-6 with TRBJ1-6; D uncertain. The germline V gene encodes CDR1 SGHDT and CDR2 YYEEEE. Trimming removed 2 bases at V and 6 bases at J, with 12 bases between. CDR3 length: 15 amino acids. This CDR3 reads CASSLGGRINSPLHF. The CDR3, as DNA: TGTGCCAGCAGCTTAGGCGGTCGTATTAATTCACCCCTCCACTTT.

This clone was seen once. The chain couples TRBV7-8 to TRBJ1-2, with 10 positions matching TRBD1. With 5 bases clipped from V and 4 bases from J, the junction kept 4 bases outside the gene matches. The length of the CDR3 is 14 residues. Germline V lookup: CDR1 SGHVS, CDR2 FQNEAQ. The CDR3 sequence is CASSKGDRGYGYTF. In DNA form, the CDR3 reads TGTGCCAGCAGCAAAGGGGACAGGGGCTATGGCTACACCTTC. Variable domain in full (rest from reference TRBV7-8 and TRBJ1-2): GAGVSQSPRYKVAKRGQDVALRCDPISGHVSLFWYQQALGQGPEFLTYFQNEAQLDKSGLPSDRFFAERPEGSVSTLKIQRTQQEDSAVYLCASSKGDRGYGYTFGSGTRLTVV.

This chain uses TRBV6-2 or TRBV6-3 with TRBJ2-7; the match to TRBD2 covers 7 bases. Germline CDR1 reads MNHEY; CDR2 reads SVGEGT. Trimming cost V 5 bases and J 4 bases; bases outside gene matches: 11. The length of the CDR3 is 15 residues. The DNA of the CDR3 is TGTGCCAGCAGTAGACCCGGGACTACCCATTACGAGCAGTACTTC. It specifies CASSRPGTTHYEQYF.

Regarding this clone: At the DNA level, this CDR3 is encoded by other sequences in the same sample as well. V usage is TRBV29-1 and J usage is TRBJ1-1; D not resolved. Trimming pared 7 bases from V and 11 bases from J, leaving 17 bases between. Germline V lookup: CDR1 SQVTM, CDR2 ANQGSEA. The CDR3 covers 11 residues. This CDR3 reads CSAGLGRRAFF. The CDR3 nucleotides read TGCAGCGCGGGGTTGGGAAGGAGGGCTTTCTTT. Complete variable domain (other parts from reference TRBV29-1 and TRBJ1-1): SAVISQKPSRDICQRGTSLTIQCQVDSQVTMMFWYRQQPGQSLTLIATANQGSEATYESGFVIDKFPISRPNLTFSTLTVSNMSPEDSSIYLCSAGLGRRAFFGQGTRLTVV.

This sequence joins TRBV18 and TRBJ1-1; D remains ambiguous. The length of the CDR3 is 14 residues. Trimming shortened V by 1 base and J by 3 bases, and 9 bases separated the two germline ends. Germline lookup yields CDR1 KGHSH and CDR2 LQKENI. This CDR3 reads CASSPRVFDTEAFF. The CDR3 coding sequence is TGTGCCAGCTCACCACGAGTTTTTGACACTGAAGCTTTCTTT. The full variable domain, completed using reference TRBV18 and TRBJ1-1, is NAGVMQNPRHLVRRRGQEARLRCSPMKGHSHVYWYRQLPEEGLKFMVYLQKENIIDESGMPKERFSAEFPKEGPSILRIQQVVRGDSAAYFCASSPRVFDTEAFFGQGTRLTVV.

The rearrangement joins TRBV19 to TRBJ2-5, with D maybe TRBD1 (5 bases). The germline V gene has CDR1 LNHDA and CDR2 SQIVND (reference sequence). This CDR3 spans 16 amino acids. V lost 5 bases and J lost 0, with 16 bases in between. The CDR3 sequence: CASSPWTSLNQETQYF. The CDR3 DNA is TGTGCCAGTAGTCCGTGGACAAGTCTTAACCAAGAGACCCAGTACTTC.

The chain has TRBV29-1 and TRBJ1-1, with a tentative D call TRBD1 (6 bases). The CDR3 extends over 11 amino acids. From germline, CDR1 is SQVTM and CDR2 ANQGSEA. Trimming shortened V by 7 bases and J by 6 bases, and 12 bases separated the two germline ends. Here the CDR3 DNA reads TGCAGCGGTGGGGGCCCTCCTGAAGCTTTCTTT. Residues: CSGGGPPEAFF.